This TCR beta chain was identified in a study of beta chain features in type 1 diabetes. Findings and caveats of the study: The question left open here concerned HLA type influencing TCRB rearrangement. Sequencing the cDNA could make cells with high TCR expression show up more than they should. In all four CD4+ subsets, TCRB CDR3 length was significantly, moderately reduced in type 1 diabetes.

Heparinised blood was drawn once per donor, averaging about 100 mL. Of the isolated RNA, all was reverse transcribed, and so the sequenced material was expressed TCRB transcripts. It was found that naive, central memory and regulatory T cell samples averaged around 3.5 million reads. Using immunoSEQ multiplex PCR, the repertoire was profiled, and TCRdb retains in-frame clones only, with some absent. The data hold over 600,000 clones, with around 12% observed a single time. A few counts support this clone. What it binds is unknown. From germline, CDR1 is MNHNY and CDR2 SVGAGI (reference sequence). V lost 7 bases and J lost 4; bases outside the gene matches: 10. The CDR3 consists of 15 residues.

The sample comprised naive CD4+ T cells from blood. The V call is TRBV6-6, the J call TRBJ1-2, with TRBD1 matching 9 bases. This receptor was identified in a man aged 25 to 45 with type 1 diabetes. For the CDR3, the DNA is TGTGCCAGCATCTTACAGGGGGCTTTTGGCTATGGCTACACCTTC. Its translation is CASILQGAFGYGYTF.